The present TCR beta chain was sequenced within a study of tumor-infiltrating lymphocytes in primary liver carcinoma. Of note for this clonotype: The antigen is unknown.

For each extraction, RNA and DNA were obtained together from approximately 20-30 mg of unsorted bulk tissue. With about 470 ng total RNA as template and a constant-region primer, TCR beta cDNA was made. Employing slightly modified ARM-PCR, three nested multiplex PCR rounds were run, and these gave rise to the TCR beta libraries. The two initial PCR rounds, nine to eleven cycles each, used TRBV1-TRBV30 forward and C-beta reverse primers. TCRdb re-called the multiplex PCR reads with MiXCR, one entry per CDR3 protein. In the table there are 55,000 or so distinct CDR3 sequences, 65% to 80% of which are singletons. General study results and limits: Presence in all five tumor regions was observed for only about 7-25% of top clones.

CDR1 DFQATT and CDR2 SNEGSKA come from the germline V gene (reference sequence). This CDR3 has 11 amino acids. The V end lost 6 bases, the J end lost 9 bases, and 12 bases lay between the germline ends. The origin of this receptor is a man aged 35 to 55 with primary liver carcinoma and hepatitis B virus infection. The chain couples TRBV20-1 to TRBJ2-1, with D tentatively TRBD2 (6 bases). Sequencing input: liver tumor tissue from sampling region 2. Subset meaning: tumor region T2, inferior pole. The CDR3 here is CSARLVIEQFF. DNA for the CDR3: TGCAGTGCGAGACTAGTCATTGAGCAGTTCTTC.